This T cell receptor (beta chain) was sequenced in a study of T cells after yellow fever vaccination. TCRdb re-called the 5' RACE reads through MiXCR, storing one row per CDR3 protein. Seen here are 450,000 to 600,000 distinct CDR3 sequences, approximately 16% observed once, and the top ten hold 17%. This clonotype has more than one count but fewer than ten. Its antigen is as yet unknown. General study results and limits: Only a small proportion of the clonotypes turned up in both the CD4 and the CD8 compartments, likely arising from convergent recombination. The secondary T-cell response peaked on day 5, not day 15, but was weaker. Most clones from primary vaccination were detected again post-booster (about 96% CD4, more than 85% CD8).

This CDR3 region has 17 residues. Trimming at V came to 3 bases and at J to 14 bases, leaving 16 bases not matched to a gene. The germline CDR1 and CDR2 sequences are LGHNA and YSLEER. The sequence was collected from a man between 18 and 35 years old who received the YFV17D yellow fever vaccine. The specimen comprised PBMCs, sampled less than 6 days after the first yellow fever vaccination. The chain has TRBV4-3 and TRBJ2-3, with 14 bases that match TRBD2. In DNA, the CDR3 is TGCGCCAGCAGCCACATCCAAGCGGGACTAGCGGGGGTTAGGTGGTATTTT. Translating gives CASSHIQAGLAGVRWYF.